These 28 T cell receptor beta chains were all obtained from the same sample, sequenced in a study of T cells after yellow fever vaccination. TCRdb fed the 5' RACE reads into MiXCR, producing one record per CDR3 protein. The table has some 30,000 distinct CDR3 sequences, 4.4% seen once. Sequencing used CD8+ T cells sorted from PBMCs, obtained 5 days after the yellow fever booster vaccination. These receptors all stem from a man between 25 and 39 years old who received the YFV17D yellow fever vaccine.

This clonotype was counted many times. The chain is built from TRBV20-1 and TRBJ2-1; D is possibly TRBD1 (6 bases). This CDR3 is 14 amino acids long. Trimming took off 6 bases at V and 1 base at J, with 13 bases between the two ends. Germline CDR1 DFQATT, CDR2 SNEGSKA (reference sequence). This CDR3 is CSANREDSYNEQFF. The CDR3 coding sequence is TGCAGTGCAAACAGGGAAGATTCCTACAATGAGCAGTTCTTC.

This clonotype was detected many times. The rearrangement uses TRBV4-3 and TRBJ2-3, with 8 nucleotides matching TRBD1. This CDR3 contains 16 residues. Germline V CDR1 and CDR2: LGHNA, YSLEER. V lost 0 bases to trimming and J lost 5 bases; unmatched junction nucleotides: 7. CDR3 nucleotides: TGCGCCAGCAGCCAAGATTCGGTACAGGGGGTAGATACGCAGTATTTT. Protein product: CASSQDSVQGVDTQYF.

This clonotype was recorded at least ten times. The CDR3 loop is CASSSFPPLPGQTSGSGNEQFF. CDR3 in DNA: TGCGCCAGCAGCTCATTCCCTCCCCTACCGGGACAGACTAGCGGGAGTGGCAATGAGCAGTTCTTC. The chain joins TRBV5-1 to TRBJ2-1; TRBD2 agrees at 12 bases. There are 22 residues in the CDR3. Germline V gene lookup returns CDR1 SGHRS and CDR2 YFSETQ. Trimming at V came to 3 bases and at J to 6 bases, leaving 25 bases not matched to a gene.

This clonotype was observed at least ten times. This chain uses TRBV27 with TRBJ1-5; 8 bases agree with TRBD1. V lost 4 bases and J lost 2; bases outside the gene matches: 7. CDR1 is MNHEY and CDR2 is SMNVEV in the germline V gene (reference sequence). The CDR3 totals 16 residues. The CDR3 loop reads CASSSAGTGGNQPQHF. CDR3 sequence (DNA): TGTGCCAGCAGTTCCGCCGGGACAGGAGGCAATCAGCCCCAGCATTTT.

This clonotype has at least ten counts. This chain joins TRBV5-6 and TRBJ2-1; D uncertain. The germline CDR1 and CDR2 sequences are SGHDT and YYEEEE. The CDR3 contains 13 residues. V lost 4 bases and J lost 10, with 15 bases in between. CDR3 nucleotides: TGTGCCAGCAGCCCGTTATTGAGTGCGGAGCAGTTCTTC. Its protein product is CASSPLLSAEQFF.

This clonotype was picked up many times. This sequence joins TRBV12-3 or TRBV12-4 and TRBJ2-1; possibly TRBD2 for D (5 bases). The CDR3 runs to 18 residues. V was clipped by 5 bases and J by 8 bases, with 28 bases between them. CDR3 protein: CASSPPQASSHPDYEQFF. The CDR3 DNA is TGTGCCAGCAGTCCTCCTCAGGCTAGTTCGCACCCGGACTATGAGCAGTTCTTC.

This clonotype was picked up many times. CDR3 amino acids: CASSPGTYYEQYF. CDR3 nucleotide sequence: TGTGCCAGCAGTCCCGGTACTTACTACGAGCAGTACTTC. This sequence joins TRBV28 and TRBJ2-7; no reliable D call. The CDR3 is 13 amino acids. Trimming took 5 bases from V and 3 from J, leaving 11 bases between them. Germline CDR1 MDHEN, CDR2 SYDVKM.

In its sample, this clonotype was seen many times. The rearrangement uses TRBV5-6 and TRBJ2-7, with a possible D match to TRBD2 (6 bases). Germline V gene sequence: CDR1 SGHDT, CDR2 YYEEEE. The V gene lost 10 bases and the J gene lost 2 bases, with 16 bases spanning the gap. This CDR3 spans 13 amino acids. The CDR3 reads CASSGGAPYEQYF. The CDR3 DNA is TGTGCCTCCTCTGGCGGGGCCCCCTACGAGCAGTACTTC.

At least ten counts were recorded for this clonotype. The chain is built from TRBV7-9 and TRBJ2-2, with D unresolved. V lost 4 bases and J lost 3, with 6 bases in between. CDR1 and CDR2 (germline): SEHNR, FQNEAQ (reference sequence). There are 13 residues in the CDR3. CDR3 bases: TGTGCCAGCAGCTCCCTTTACACCGGGGAGCTGTTTTTT. Its translation is CASSSLYTGELFF.

This clonotype has ten or more counts. The genes are TRBV7-8 and TRBJ1-1; D call uncertain. This CDR3 contains 17 residues. The germline V gene has CDR1 SGHVS and CDR2 FQNEAQ. V lost 5 bases and J lost 0, with 19 bases in between. The CDR3 DNA reads as TGTGCCAGCAGCACCCTGCAAGTGTCGGGAATGAACACTGAAGCTTTCTTT. Translated, it gives CASSTLQVSGMNTEAFF.

About this clonotype: It may be a read error: a sequence one base away is much more abundant. The V gene is TRBV7-3, the J gene TRBJ2-2, with D uncertain. The length of the CDR3 is 14 residues. Germline V gene lookup returns CDR1 SGHTA and CDR2 FQGTGA. Here the CDR3 reads CTSSFLSPTGELFF. CDR3 sequence (DNA): TGTACCAGCAGTTTTCTGTCCCCCACCGGGGAGCTGTTTTTT.

This clonotype was counted at least ten times. J is TRBJ2-3 and V is TRBV5-1; possibly TRBD1 or TRBD2 for D (5 bases each). V lost 4 bases to trimming and J lost 3 bases, with 12 bases between them. Germline values: CDR1 SGHRS, CDR2 YFSETQ. This CDR3 is built from 14 residues. DNA of the CDR3: TGCGCCAGCAGCCCCGGGGACGGAACAGATACGCAGTATTTT. Protein sequence: CASSPGDGTDTQYF.

This clonotype was detected many times. This sequence joins TRBV9 and TRBJ1-4, with a possible D match to TRBD1 (6 bases). The CDR3 contains 16 residues. V was trimmed by 4 bases and J by 5 bases, leaving 18 bases between them. CDR1 and CDR2 from the germline V gene are SGDLS and YYNGEE. CDR3 sequence reads: CASSSSSGALNEKLFF. In DNA, the CDR3 is TGTGCCAGCAGCTCCAGCTCAGGGGCCTTAAATGAAAAACTGTTTTTT.

This clonotype was picked up many times. The chain uses TRBV30 and TRBJ2-7; the D gene could be TRBD1 or TRBD2 (5 bases each). Germline V lookup: CDR1 GTSNPN, CDR2 SVGIG (reference sequence). The CDR3 loop spans 16 amino acids. V lost 2 bases, J lost 2 bases, and 19 bases lay in between. CDR3 in DNA: TGTGCCTGGAGTCCCGCGCGACGTCAGGGACCCTACGAGCAGTACTTC. Its translation is CAWSPARRQGPYEQYF.

This clonotype has at least ten counts. The chain employs TRBV4-3 and TRBJ2-2; no firm D call. CDR3 length: 13 residues. Trimming removed 2 bases from V and 6 bases from J, with 7 bases in between. CDR1 LGHNA and CDR2 YSLEER come from the germline V gene. CDR3 DNA sequence: TGCGCCAGCAGCCAACTTACCGCCGGGGAGCTGTTTTTT. Translation: CASSQLTAGELFF.

Points on this clonotype: A clone one base away is much larger, so this may be a read error. The chain links TRBV5-4 to TRBJ2-7; unclear D gene. CDR3 size: 13 residues. The germline V gene has CDR1 SGHNT and CDR2 YYREEE (reference sequence). V was clipped by 4 bases and J by 5 bases, with 13 bases between them. The CDR3 coding sequence is TGTGCCAGCAGCCCCCCATTGGCCCACGAGCAGTACTTC. It encodes CASSPPLAHEQYF.

This clonotype has a count of ten or more. The chain recombines TRBV20-1 with TRBJ2-1; D ambiguous. Trimming removed 5 bases from V and 0 bases from J, with 8 bases in between. Germline-derived CDR1 and CDR2 are DFQATT and SNEGSKA (reference sequence). The length of the CDR3 is 13 residues. In nucleotides, the CDR3 is TGCAGTGCTTGCCTTAGCTCCTACAATGAGCAGTTCTTC. Its protein is CSACLSSYNEQFF.

In this sample, this clonotype turned up many times. J is TRBJ2-1 and V is TRBV29-1, with 15 positions matching TRBD2. The CDR3 loop spans 20 amino acids. J gave up 2 bases and V 2 bases, and 13 bases lay outside the gene matches. The germline CDR1 and CDR2 sequences are SQVTM and ANQGSEA. As DNA, the CDR3 is TGCAGCGTTGAACTCGTCGGGACTAGCGGGAGGAGGAACGCCTACAATGAGCAGTTCTTC. Its translation: CSVELVGTSGRRNAYNEQFF.

This clonotype was observed many times. The chain employs TRBV19 and TRBJ2-7; no reliable D call. Trimming pared 4 bases from V and 0 bases from J, leaving 13 bases between. The germline V gene has CDR1 LNHDA and CDR2 SQIVND (reference sequence). The CDR3 is made up of 15 amino acids. The CDR3 nucleotides read TGTGCCAGTAGTAATGAGTACCTGAGCTCCTACGAGCAGTACTTC. Translating gives CASSNEYLSSYEQYF.

This clonotype was seen many times. The chain carries TRBV4-3 and TRBJ2-5; D is unclear. Germline CDR1 is LGHNA and CDR2 is YSLEER. V was cut by 0 bases and J by 1 base, with 9 bases left in between. This CDR3 has 15 residues. The CDR3 region is CASSQDGVTQETQYF. The CDR3, as DNA: TGCGCCAGCAGCCAAGATGGGGTCACCCAAGAGACCCAGTACTTC.

This clonotype was observed at least ten times. The chain carries TRBV7-6 and TRBJ2-2; 12 bases line up with TRBD2. The CDR3 has 17 residues. V was clipped by 0 bases and J by 5 bases; unmatched bases: 4. The germline gives CDR1 SGHVS, CDR2 FNYEAQ. The CDR3 loop reads CASSLATSGSLTGELFF. The CDR3 coding sequence is TGTGCCAGCAGCTTAGCGACTAGCGGGAGTCTGACCGGGGAGCTGTTTTTT.

This clonotype was seen ten or more times. The V gene is TRBV19, the J gene TRBJ1-3; TRBD1 might be the D (5 bases). Germline V gene lookup returns CDR1 LNHDA and CDR2 SQIVND (reference sequence). The ends were cut back, 7 bases at V and 2 bases at J, with 12 bases in the middle. The CDR3 extends over 14 amino acids. CDR3 amino acids: CASIPDITGNTIYF. The CDR3 DNA follows: TGTGCCAGTATCCCGGACATAACTGGAAACACCATATATTTT.

At least ten counts were recorded for this clonotype. Mismatch with germline at one junction end may stem from a read error. The chain joins TRBV5-1 to TRBJ1-2; TRBD1 aligns across 7 bases. CDR3 length: 16 amino acids. Germline V gene sequence: CDR1 SGHRS, CDR2 YFSETQ. This CDR3 is CASTLTETGLNYGYTF. The CDR3 DNA reads as TGCGCCAGCACCTTGACTGAGACAGGGCTAAACTATGGCTACACCTTC.

There are many counts of this clonotype. The V call is TRBV20-1, the J call TRBJ1-1, with TRBD1 matching 8 bases. The germline gives CDR1 DFQATT, CDR2 SNEGSKA (reference sequence). The CDR3 sequence is 11 residues long. Trimming cost V 7 bases and J 6 bases; bases outside gene matches: 4. The CDR3 is CSGDRGSEAFF. CDR3 DNA sequence: TGCAGTGGAGACAGGGGTTCTGAAGCTTTCTTT.

This clonotype was recorded many times. This chain uses TRBV5-4 with TRBJ2-7, with unresolved D. The CDR3 is made up of 13 amino acids. The germline V gene has CDR1 SGHNT and CDR2 YYREEE (reference sequence). The V and J ends lost 1 base and 1 base respectively, with 6 bases between them. The CDR3 region has the DNA TGTGCCAGCAGCTTGACCGGTTCCTACGAGCAGTACTTC. This codes for CASSLTGSYEQYF.

Many counts were recorded for this clonotype. The CDR3 spells CASSMEQYANTGELFF. The CDR3 coding sequence is TGTGCCAGCAGTATGGAACAGTACGCGAACACCGGGGAGCTGTTTTTT. The chain links TRBV6-5 to TRBJ2-2; D ambiguous. The V gene lost 5 bases and the J gene lost 0 bases, with 13 bases spanning the gap. CDR3 length equals 16 residues. Germline assignment: CDR1 MNHEY and CDR2 SVGAGI.

This clonotype was picked up many times. The V gene is TRBV20-1, the J gene TRBJ2-7, with D unclear. Trimming stripped 3 bases from V and 7 bases from J, with 7 bases between. This CDR3 is built from 10 residues. Germline assignment: CDR1 DFQATT and CDR2 SNEGSKA (reference sequence). For the CDR3, the DNA is TGCAGTGCTAGTTTCGGGGAGCAGTACTTC. It codes for CSASFGEQYF.

In its sample, this clonotype was seen many times. This chain uses TRBV10-3 with TRBJ2-1, with TRBD1 as a possible D gene (5 bases). The CDR3 contains 13 residues. V was shortened by 6 bases and J by 7 bases, with 13 bases between the two germline ends. Germline V gene sequence: CDR1 ENHRY, CDR2 SYGVKD. CDR3 residues: CAISDSLRNEQFF. In DNA, the CDR3 is TGTGCCATCAGCGACAGTCTTAGGAATGAGCAGTTCTTC.